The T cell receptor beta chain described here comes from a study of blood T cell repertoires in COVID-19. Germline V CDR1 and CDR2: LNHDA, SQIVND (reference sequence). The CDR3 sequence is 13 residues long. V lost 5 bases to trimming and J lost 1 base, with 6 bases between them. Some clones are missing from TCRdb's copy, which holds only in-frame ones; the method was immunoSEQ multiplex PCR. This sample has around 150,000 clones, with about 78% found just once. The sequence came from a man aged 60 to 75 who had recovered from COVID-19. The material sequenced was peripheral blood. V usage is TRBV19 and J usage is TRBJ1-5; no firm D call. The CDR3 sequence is CASSDISNQPQHF. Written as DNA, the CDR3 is TGTGCCAGTAGTGACATAAGCAATCAGCCCCAGCATTTT.